The 17 T cell receptor beta chains below were found in one sample sequenced in a study of blood T cell repertoires in COVID-19. Measured with immunoSEQ multiplex PCR; TCRdb has only the in-frame clones, and not every one. The sample carries a few hundred thousand clones, approximately 89% recorded once. Sequenced: peripheral blood. These receptors were taken from a woman aged 55-75 years with COVID-19, enrolled during active disease.

This chain links TRBV29-1 with TRBJ1-2, with 8 positions matching TRBD1. The V and J ends lost 7 bases and 8 bases, in that order; junction bases with no gene match: 12. The CDR3 is made up of 13 amino acids. CDR1 SQVTM and CDR2 ANQGSEA come from the germline V gene. CDR3 DNA: TGCAGCGCCGACCCCCAGGGGGCGAGAGGCTACACCTTC. Translating it yields CSADPQGARGYTF. Drawing the rest from reference TRBV29-1 and TRBJ1-2, the complete variable domain is SAVISQKPSRDICQRGTSLTIQCQVDSQVTMMFWYRQQPGQSLTLIATANQGSEATYESGFVIDKFPISRPNLTFSTLTVSNMSPEDSSIYLCSADPQGARGYTFGSGTRLTVV.

The chain links TRBV2 to TRBJ2-1, with 9 bases aligning to TRBD1. V shed 8 bases, J shed 8 bases, and the junction held 13 bases outside the gene matches. The CDR3 loop spans 15 amino acids. CDR1 and CDR2 (germline): SNHLY, FYNNEI. For the CDR3, the DNA is TGTGCCAGCCCTCCCTCCGGGACAGGGTATGATGAGCAGTTCTTC. As protein: CASPPSGTGYDEQFF.

The chain has TRBV29-1 and TRBJ1-1; D might be TRBD1 (5 bases). The germline V gene encodes CDR1 SQVTM and CDR2 ANQGSEA. The ends were cut back, 4 bases at V and 5 bases at J, with 23 bases in the middle. The CDR3 runs to 16 residues. The CDR3 DNA sequence: TGCAGCGTTGCCCCCACGGTCCGGGGGATGAGGACTGAAGCTTTCTTT. This sequence encodes CSVAPTVRGMRTEAFF.

J is TRBJ2-5 and V is TRBV9; D possibly corresponds to TRBD2 (5 bases). The V and J ends lost 3 bases and 5 bases respectively, with 14 bases between them. This CDR3 has 14 amino acids. Germline CDR1 and CDR2: SGDLS and YYNGEE. CDR3 nucleotides: TGTGCCAGCAGCGCCCCTGGTCGAGGGGAGACCCAGTACTTC. It codes for CASSAPGRGETQYF. Variable domain in full (rest from reference TRBV9 and TRBJ2-5): DSGVTQTPKHLITATGQRVTLRCSPRSGDLSVYWYQQSLDQGLQFLIQYYNGEERAKGNILERFSAQQFPDLHSELNLSSLELGDSALYFCASSAPGRGETQYFGPGTRLLVL.

The gene calls are TRBV28 and TRBJ1-2; D gene unclear. The CDR3 has 14 residues. Per germline, CDR1 MDHEN and CDR2 SYDVKM. V was trimmed by 4 bases and J by 4 bases, leaving 13 bases between them. Written as DNA, the CDR3 is TGTGCCAGCAGTTCACGGCCGAACAGCTATGGCTACACCTTC. This translates into CASSSRPNSYGYTF.

The J gene is TRBJ2-3, the V gene TRBV4-2; 13 bases fit TRBD2. The trim removed 1 base at V and 0 bases at J, leaving 7 bases unmatched. Germline V gene lookup returns CDR1 LGHNA and CDR2 YNFKEQ. The CDR3 runs to 19 residues. The CDR3: CASSQVGLAGTSSTDTQYF. Here the CDR3 DNA reads TGTGCCAGCAGCCAAGTGGGACTAGCGGGGACCTCGAGCACAGATACGCAGTATTTT.

The V and J genes are TRBV4-1 and TRBJ2-7, with 8 positions matching TRBD1. The CDR3 runs 15 residues. The trim removed 4 bases at V and 0 bases at J, leaving 5 bases unmatched. Per the germline V gene, CDR1 is MGHRA and CDR2 is YSYEKL. The CDR3 DNA reads as TGCGCCAGCAGCCGGGGACAGGATAGCTCCTACGAGCAGTACTTC. Amino acid sequence: CASSRGQDSSYEQYF.

The V and J genes are TRBV2 and TRBJ2-5; the match to TRBD2 covers 13 bases. Germline V lookup: CDR1 SNHLY, CDR2 FYNNEI. This CDR3 is built from 14 residues. The V and J ends lost 7 bases and 4 bases, in that order; junction bases with no gene match: 3. CDR3 region: CASKTSGGRETQYF. CDR3 nucleotide sequence: TGTGCCAGCAAGACTAGCGGGGGGCGAGAGACCCAGTACTTC.

V gene TRBV2 combines with J gene TRBJ1-1, with D possibly being TRBD1 (5 bases). In germline, CDR1 is SNHLY, CDR2 FYNNEI. V was clipped by 1 base and J by 4 bases, with 22 bases between them. The CDR3 totals 18 residues. The CDR3 region has the DNA TGTGCCAGCAGTGAAGGTGGGGCCGGCAGGTCAATAACCACTGAAGCTTTCTTT. Translated: CASSEGGAGRSITTEAFF.

The rearrangement uses TRBV28 and TRBJ1-4; a possible D gene is TRBD1 (6 bases). Germline V lookup: CDR1 MDHEN, CDR2 SYDVKM. V lost 3 bases, J lost 5 bases, and 10 bases lay in between. The CDR3 is 14 amino acids. CDR3 region: CASSLAGVNEKLFF. CDR3 DNA: TGTGCCAGCAGTTTGGCAGGGGTGAATGAAAAACTGTTTTTT.

The genes are TRBV19 and TRBJ2-3; D call uncertain. In germline, CDR1 is LNHDA, CDR2 SQIVND (reference sequence). The CDR3 sequence is 12 residues long. Trimming took off 6 bases at V and 0 bases at J, with 4 bases between the two ends. The CDR3 here is CASSVSTDTQYF. The CDR3 DNA reads as TGTGCCAGTAGCGTTAGCACAGATACGCAGTATTTT.

The chain carries TRBV2 and TRBJ2-3, with TRBD1 matching over 10 bases. V lost 6 bases and J lost 5; bases outside the gene matches: 5. This CDR3 is 14 amino acids long. Germline lookup yields CDR1 SNHLY and CDR2 FYNNEI. The chain's CDR3 is CASSRTGGKDTQYF. The CDR3 DNA reads TGTGCCAGCAGCCGGACAGGGGGTAAAGATACGCAGTATTTT.

This clone showed up just a few times. The rearrangement links TRBV18 to TRBJ1-5, with D uncertain. Trimming removed 6 bases at V and 2 bases at J, with 14 bases between. Germline V gene sequence: CDR1 KGHSH, CDR2 LQKENI. CDR3 length: 15 amino acids. CDR3 residues: CASSLVSDGNQPQHF. DNA for the CDR3: TGTGCCAGCTCGCTAGTCTCGGATGGCAATCAGCCCCAGCATTTT.

The V gene is TRBV21-1, the J gene TRBJ2-7; the table's D call of TRBD1 was not tested on the DNA. TRBV21-1 is shown as a pseudogene. The CDR3 spans 17 residues. The CDR3 DNA follows: TGTGCCAGCAGCCCAAACCAATTGCAGGGTGGGGATTACGAGCAGTACTTC. Residues: CASSPNQLQGGDYEQYF.

The chain links TRBV5-1 to TRBJ2-2; tentative D call: TRBD2 (5 bases). The germline V gene has CDR1 SGHRS and CDR2 YFSETQ. V shed 1 base and J shed 0 bases, with 10 bases lying between them. The CDR3 has 16 amino acids. CDR3 DNA: TGCGCCAGCAGCTTGCGGTACGGGACGAACACCGGGGAGCTGTTTTTT. It translates to CASSLRYGTNTGELFF.

The chain joins TRBV9 to TRBJ2-5, with a possible D match to TRBD2 (6 bases). Trimming took 3 bases from V and 7 from J, leaving 13 bases between them. The CDR3 has 13 residues. Germline CDR1 reads SGDLS; CDR2 reads YYNGEE. In DNA form, the CDR3 reads TGTGCCAGCAGCGCTCCGGGACTGGCGACCCAGTACTTC. It yields the protein CASSAPGLATQYF.

The chain carries TRBV14 and TRBJ1-2; no reliable D call. The V end was cut by 1 base, the J end by 12 bases, with 9 bases between. CDR1 SGHDN and CDR2 FVKESK come from the germline V gene. The CDR3 consists of 11 residues. CDR3 region: CASSQGRADTF. CDR3 DNA: TGTGCCAGCAGCCAAGGGCGGGCCGACACCTTC. Full variable domain (outside the CDR3, taken from reference TRBV14 and TRBJ1-2): EAGVTQFPSHSVIEKGQTVTLRCDPISGHDNLYWYRRVMGKEIKFLLHFVKESKQDESGMPNNRFLAERTGGTYSTLKVQPAELEDSGVYFCASSQGRADTFGSGTRLTVV.